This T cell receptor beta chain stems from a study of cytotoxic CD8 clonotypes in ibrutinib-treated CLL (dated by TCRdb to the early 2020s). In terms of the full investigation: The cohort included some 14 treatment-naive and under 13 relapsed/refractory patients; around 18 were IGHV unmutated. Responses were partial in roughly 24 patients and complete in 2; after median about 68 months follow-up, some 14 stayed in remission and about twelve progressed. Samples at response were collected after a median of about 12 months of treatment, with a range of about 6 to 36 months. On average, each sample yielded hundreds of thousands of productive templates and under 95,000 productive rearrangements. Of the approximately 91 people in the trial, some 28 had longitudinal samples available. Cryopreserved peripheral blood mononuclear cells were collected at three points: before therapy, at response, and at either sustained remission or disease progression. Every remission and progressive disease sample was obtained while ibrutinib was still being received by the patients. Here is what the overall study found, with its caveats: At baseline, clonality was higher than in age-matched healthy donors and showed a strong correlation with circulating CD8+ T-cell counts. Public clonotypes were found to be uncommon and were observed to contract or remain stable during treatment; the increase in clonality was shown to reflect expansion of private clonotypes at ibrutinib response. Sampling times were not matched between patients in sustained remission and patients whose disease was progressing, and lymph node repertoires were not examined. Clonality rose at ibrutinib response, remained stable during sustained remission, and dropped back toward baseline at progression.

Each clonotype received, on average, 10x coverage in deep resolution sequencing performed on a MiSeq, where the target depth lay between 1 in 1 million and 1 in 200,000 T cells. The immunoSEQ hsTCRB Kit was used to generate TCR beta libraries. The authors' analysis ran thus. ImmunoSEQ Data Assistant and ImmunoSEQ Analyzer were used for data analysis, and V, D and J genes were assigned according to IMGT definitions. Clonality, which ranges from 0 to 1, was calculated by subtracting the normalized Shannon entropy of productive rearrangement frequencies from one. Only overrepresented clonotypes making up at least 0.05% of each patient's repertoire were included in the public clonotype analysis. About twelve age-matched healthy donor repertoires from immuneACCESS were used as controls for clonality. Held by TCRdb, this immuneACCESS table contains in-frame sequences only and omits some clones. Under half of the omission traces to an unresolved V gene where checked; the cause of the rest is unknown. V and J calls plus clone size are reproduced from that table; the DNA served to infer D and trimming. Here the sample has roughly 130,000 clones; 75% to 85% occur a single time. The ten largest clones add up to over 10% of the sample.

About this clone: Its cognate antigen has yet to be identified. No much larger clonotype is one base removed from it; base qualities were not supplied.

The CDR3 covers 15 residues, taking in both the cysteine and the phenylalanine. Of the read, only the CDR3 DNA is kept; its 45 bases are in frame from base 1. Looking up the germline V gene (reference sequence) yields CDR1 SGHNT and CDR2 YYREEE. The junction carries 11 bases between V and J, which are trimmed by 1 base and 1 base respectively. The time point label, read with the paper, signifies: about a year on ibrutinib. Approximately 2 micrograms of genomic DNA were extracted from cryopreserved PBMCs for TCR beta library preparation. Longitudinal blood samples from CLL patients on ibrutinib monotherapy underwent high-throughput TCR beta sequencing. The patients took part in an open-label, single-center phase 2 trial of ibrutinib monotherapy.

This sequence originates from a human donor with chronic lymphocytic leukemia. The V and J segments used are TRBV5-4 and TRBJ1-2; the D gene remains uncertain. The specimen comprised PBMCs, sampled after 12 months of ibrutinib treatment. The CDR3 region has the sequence CASSLRAGNNYGYTF. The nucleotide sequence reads TGTGCCAGCAGCTTGCGTGCGGGTAATAACTATGGCTACACCTTC.